This TCR beta chain is from a study of control samples from healthy donors and cancer patients. CDR1 is MNHEY and CDR2 is SMNVEV in the germline V gene (reference sequence). The V and J ends lost 6 bases and 7 bases, in that order; junction bases with no gene match: 10. The CDR3 runs 16 residues. This table comes from immunoSEQ multiplex PCR, and its TCRdb copy is limited to in-frame clones, with some not included. Among 350,000 to 450,000 clones listed, around nine tenths were seen once. The sequencing sample was made of PBMCs. The clonotype was recovered from a man in his forties with head and neck cancer. The rearrangement uses TRBV27 and TRBJ2-1, with TRBD2 matching 12 bases. DNA for the CDR3: TGTGCCAGCAGCTCCCAGACTAGCGGGAGTTCAAATGAGCAGTTCTTC. Encoded protein: CASSSQTSGSSNEQFF.